These 21 T cell receptor beta chains were all obtained from the same sample, sequenced in a study of spatial heterogeneity in lung cancer. The time point was: sample taken at primary tumor resection. TCRdb redid the calling of the 5' RACE reads with MiXCR, one entry per CDR3 protein. The table shows about 20,000 distinct CDR3 sequences, with under 10% occurring only once. General study findings and limits: Within tumors, counts of expanded alpha and beta TCRs tracked tumor mutation counts.

These TCRs' antigens remain unknown. Sequencing used lung tumor tissue, obtained at surgery. Source of these receptors: a male donor with early-stage non-small cell lung cancer.

This clonotype was picked up many times. A clone one base away is much larger, so this may be a read error. The chain recombines TRBV27 with TRBJ1-2; TRBD1 aligns across 7 bases. The V gene's germline CDR1 is MNHEY and CDR2 SMNVEV (reference sequence). CDR3 length: 16 amino acids. The DNA for the CDR3 is TGTGCCAGCAGTCCCCTCTTAGGGGGCAAGGACTATGGCGACACCTTC. It specifies CASSPLLGGKDYGDTF.

This clonotype was seen ten or more times. The rearrangement uses TRBV7-8 and TRBJ2-1, with 9 bases lining up with TRBD2. Germline CDR1 SGHVS, CDR2 FQNEAQ. Germline trimming cut 1 base from V and 7 bases from J; bases unmatched to any gene: 5. The CDR3 spans 15 residues. In DNA form, the CDR3 reads TGTGCCAGCAGCTTAGTCGGTAGCGGGGGTAATGAGCAGTTCTTC. Protein product: CASSLVGSGGNEQFF. Together with reference TRBV7-8 and TRBJ2-1, the CDR3 gives the full variable domain: GAGVSQSPRYKVAKRGQDVALRCDPISGHVSLFWYQQALGQGPEFLTYFQNEAQLDKSGLPSDRFFAERPEGSVSTLKIQRTQQEDSAVYLCASSLVGSGGNEQFFGPGTRLTVL.

This clonotype turned up a few times. The rearrangement links TRBV27 to TRBJ1-5; TRBD1 agrees at 12 bases. Germline values: CDR1 MNHEY, CDR2 SMNVEV (reference sequence). The V segment lost 4 bases and the J segment 7 bases; nucleotides outside the gene matches: 5. This CDR3 contains 15 residues. The CDR3 loop is CASSSGTGGHQPQHF. In DNA form, the CDR3 reads TGTGCCAGCAGTTCCGGGACAGGGGGCCACCAGCCCCAGCATTTT.

This clonotype was seen repeatedly, ten times or more. The rearrangement joins TRBV6-5 to TRBJ2-7; TRBD1 matches at 8 bases. The ends lost 5 bases at V and 2 bases at J; junction bases unmatched: 14. Germline-derived CDR1 and CDR2 are MNHEY and SVGAGI. CDR3 length: 17 residues. CDR3 protein: CASSTRQGNRGTYEQYF. Written as DNA, the CDR3 is TGTGCCAGCAGTACTCGACAGGGGAACAGAGGCACCTACGAGCAGTACTTC.

In its sample, this clonotype is medium-sized. The chain is built from TRBV7-2 and TRBJ2-7; weak D call: TRBD2 (5 bases). The V and J ends lost 1 base and 3 bases respectively, with 10 bases between them. The CDR3 runs 14 residues. Germline V lookup: CDR1 SGHTA, CDR2 FQGNSA. CDR3 loop: CASSLGAEYYEQYF. In nucleotides, the CDR3 is TGTGCCAGCAGCTTAGGAGCGGAATACTACGAGCAGTACTTC.

The genes are TRBV21-1 and TRBJ2-1. TRBV21-1 is noted as a pseudogene. This CDR3 has 14 amino acids. The CDR3 loop reads CASSKYESYNEQFF. As DNA, the CDR3 is TGTGCCAGCAGCAAATATGAGTCCTACAATGAGCAGTTCTTC.

The genes are TRBV4-2 and TRBJ2-3, with D unresolved. This CDR3 region has 15 residues. Trimming took 5 bases from V and 0 from J, leaving 12 bases between them. From germline, CDR1 is LGHNA and CDR2 YNFKEQ. The CDR3 coding sequence is TGTGCCAGCAGCGCTGCAGTGGCTAGCACAGATACGCAGTATTTT. It yields the protein CASSAAVASTDTQYF.

This clonotype occurred a few times. The V call is TRBV18, the J call TRBJ2-1; D might be TRBD2 (7 bases). Trimming took off 1 base at V and 4 bases at J, with 14 bases between the two ends. The CDR3 is 16 residues long. The germline gives CDR1 KGHSH, CDR2 LQKENI. CDR3 in amino acids: CASSPLGGQWYNEQFF. The CDR3 DNA reads as TGTGCCAGCTCACCACTGGGGGGGCAATGGTACAATGAGCAGTTCTTC.

This clonotype was detected ten times or more. The chain is built from TRBV14 and TRBJ1-6; D is possibly TRBD1 (5 bases). V lost 4 bases to trimming and J lost 7 bases, with 11 bases between them. Per the germline V gene, CDR1 is SGHDN and CDR2 is FVKESK. The CDR3 consists of 14 residues. CDR3 coding DNA: TGTGCCAGCAGCCTCAGGGTAGGGAATTCACCCCTCCACTTT. Its translation: CASSLRVGNSPLHF.

The sample holds many counts of this clonotype. The gene calls are TRBV6-1 and TRBJ2-1; the D gene is possibly TRBD1 (6 bases). This CDR3 contains 14 residues. Germline loops: CDR1 MNHNS, CDR2 SASEGT. Deletions cut 3 bases from V and 4 bases from J, with 10 bases between. The CDR3 loop is CASSDRGRYNEQFF. In DNA form, the CDR3 reads TGTGCCAGCAGTGACAGGGGTCGGTACAATGAGCAGTTCTTC.

This clonotype was recorded many times. V gene TRBV6-5 combines with J gene TRBJ1-5; a possible D gene is TRBD1 (6 bases). The CDR3 is 12 residues long. V was cut by 4 bases and J by 7 bases, with 8 bases left in between. The germline gives CDR1 MNHEY, CDR2 SVGAGI. CDR3 residues: CASSSQGQPQHF. CDR3 nucleotide sequence: TGTGCCAGCAGTTCTCAGGGGCAGCCCCAGCATTTT.

This clonotype appeared a few times. The chain employs TRBV15 and TRBJ2-7; 13 bases line up with TRBD2. V dropped 0 bases and J dropped 1; count of bases not matched to a gene: 6. The CDR3 loop spans 18 amino acids. Per germline, CDR1 LNHNV and CDR2 YYDKDF (reference sequence). This CDR3 reads CATSRDRTSGGVSYEQYF. The CDR3 nucleotides are TGTGCCACCAGCAGAGATCGAACTAGCGGGGGGGTTTCCTACGAGCAGTACTTC.

The table lists this clonotype with many counts. The chain couples TRBV2 to TRBJ1-2; D may be TRBD1 (6 bases). This CDR3 has 13 residues. V dropped 6 bases and J dropped 6 bases, with 14 bases sitting between them. CDR1 and CDR2 from the germline V gene are SNHLY and FYNNEI. This CDR3 is CASRGGGYDGYTF. The DNA for the CDR3 is TGTGCCAGCAGAGGGGGGGGATATGATGGCTACACCTTC.

This clonotype was detected a few times. CDR3 nucleotide sequence: TGCGCCAGCAGCCAAAATCGGGGAGAGACCCAGTACTTC. Residues: CASSQNRGETQYF. V gene TRBV4-3 combines with J gene TRBJ2-5; possible D gene TRBD2, 5 bases. The germline gives CDR1 LGHNA, CDR2 YSLEER. V lost 2 bases and J 4 bases, leaving 8 bases between the germline ends. CDR3 size: 13 residues.

This clonotype was recorded at least ten times. V usage is TRBV5-6 and J usage is TRBJ1-4; D ambiguous. Deletions cut 6 bases from V and 6 bases from J, with 18 bases between. The CDR3 covers 15 residues. Germline CDR1 reads SGHDT; CDR2 reads YYEEEE. The CDR3 DNA follows: TGTGCCAGCACCCAGACCGGGAAGAGGGATGAAAAACTGTTTTTT. It encodes CASTQTGKRDEKLFF. The variable domain in full, with the rest retrieved from reference TRBV5-6 and TRBJ1-4, is DAGVTQSPTHLIKTRGQQVTLRCSPKSGHDTVSWYQQALGQGPQFIFQYYEEEERQRGNFPDRFSGHQFPNYSSELNVNALLLGDSALYLCASTQTGKRDEKLFFGSGTQLSVL.

V and J are TRBV9 and TRBJ2-1, with D uncertain. With 4 bases removed from V and 7 bases from J, the gap between germline ends came to 0 bases. The CDR3 loop spans 9 amino acids. CDR1 SGDLS and CDR2 YYNGEE come from the germline V gene. The CDR3 spells CASSNEQFF. The CDR3 DNA reads as TGTGCCAGCAGCAATGAGCAGTTCTTC.

Sample share makes this clonotype medium-sized. The V gene is TRBV20-1, the J gene TRBJ1-1; 8 bases are a match to TRBD1. CDR1 is DFQATT and CDR2 is SNEGSKA in the germline V gene (reference sequence). The V gene end was trimmed by 0 bases and the J gene end by 4 bases; junction bases not matched to a gene: 7. The CDR3 sequence is 15 residues long. Here the CDR3 reads CSARDGDRLGTEAFF. CDR3 DNA sequence: TGCAGTGCTAGAGATGGGGACAGGCTGGGCACTGAAGCTTTCTTT.

This clonotype was seen many times. V is TRBV4-2 and J is TRBJ1-2, with unresolved D. In germline, CDR1 is LGHNA, CDR2 YNFKEQ. The CDR3 spans 12 residues. Trimming took off 0 bases at V and 7 bases at J, with 6 bases between the two ends. The CDR3 bases are TGTGCCAGCAGCCAAGATCTCGCTGGCTACACCTTC. As protein: CASSQDLAGYTF.

Many counts were recorded for this clonotype. The chain links TRBV12-3 or TRBV12-4 to TRBJ1-5; a possible D gene is TRBD1 (5 bases). Trimming shortened V by 5 bases and J by 4 bases, and 12 bases separated the two germline ends. CDR3 length: 14 amino acids. The chain's CDR3 is CASSPRGRNQPQHF. DNA for the CDR3: TGTGCCAGCAGTCCGAGGGGCAGGAATCAGCCCCAGCATTTT.

This clonotype was picked up a small number of times. This chain connects TRBV7-2 to TRBJ2-3; TRBD2 agrees at 9 bases. The CDR3 has 17 amino acids. Per germline, CDR1 SGHTA and CDR2 FQGNSA. J was trimmed by 2 bases and V by 0 bases; bases with no gene match: 6. This CDR3 reads CASSLASGGPPTDTQYF. The CDR3 nucleotides are TGTGCCAGCAGCTTAGCAAGCGGGGGGCCACCCACAGATACGCAGTATTTT.

This clonotype was recorded many times. This chain uses TRBV30 with TRBJ2-1; TRBD2 aligns across 11 bases. Germline V gene lookup returns CDR1 GTSNPN and CDR2 SVGIG (reference sequence). Germline trimming cut 4 bases from V and 2 bases from J; bases unmatched to any gene: 7. This CDR3 is 16 amino acids long. This CDR3 reads CAWIGGLAEPYNEQFF. CDR3 sequence (DNA): TGTGCCTGGATTGGGGGACTAGCGGAACCCTACAATGAGCAGTTCTTC.